The 6 T cell receptor beta chains below come from one sample, sequenced in a study of Ad26.COV2.S vaccination and SARS-CoV-2 variants. Treatment reported: around 19 received Ad26.COV2.S at low or high dose, single or two shots; five or six received placebo; per-sample allocation not given. Sampling occurred on day 63 after the first vaccine or placebo injection. Data came from immunoSEQ multiplex PCR; TCRdb stores just in-frame clones and leaves some out. This sample carries more than 300,000 clones, 70% to 90% of them seen once, and the ten largest clones take 1.5% to 2%. The sample here was peripheral blood, taken in a trial of Ad26.COV2.S vaccine versus placebo. Source of these receptors: a person aged 18 to 59 who received the Ad26.COV2.S COVID-19 vaccine or a placebo.

This chain links TRBV7-9 with TRBJ1-3; TRBD1 is a possible D gene (6 bases). Germline V CDR1 and CDR2: SEHNR, FQNEAQ (reference sequence). The length of the CDR3 is 15 residues. V dropped 5 bases and J dropped 10 bases, with 21 bases sitting between them. The CDR3 region is CASSPVEPTGGTIYF. The CDR3 nucleotides are TGTGCCAGCAGCCCCGTGGAGCCGACAGGTGGAACCATATATTTT.

This clone showed up just once. The chain links TRBV7-2 to TRBJ2-3; no definite D call. From germline, CDR1 is SGHTA and CDR2 FQGNSA. The CDR3 contains 14 residues. V lost 0 bases and J 2 bases, leaving 6 bases between the germline ends. CDR3 in DNA: TGTGCCAGCAGCTTAGCCCCGATCACAGATACGCAGTATTTT. Encoded protein: CASSLAPITDTQYF.

Note on this clone: Relative to the germline gene, one junction end is altered; a read error may explain this. The chain couples TRBV6-5 to TRBJ1-1; the D is unclear. Looked up from germline, CDR1 is MNHEY and CDR2 is SVGAGI. The CDR3 is 12 amino acids. The CDR3 region is CASREDGQKNIF. CDR3 sequence (DNA): TGTGCCAGCAGGGAGGATGGCCAGAAGAATATATTT.

This clone was seen more than once but under ten times. The chain couples TRBV7-9 to TRBJ1-4; TRBD1 might be the D (6 bases). The CDR3 has 13 residues. V was shortened by 9 bases and J by 7 bases, with 15 bases between the two germline ends. CDR1 SEHNR and CDR2 FQNEAQ come from the germline V gene (reference sequence). The CDR3 here is CARKTGLGEKLFF. The CDR3 nucleotides are TGTGCCAGGAAAACAGGGCTTGGTGAAAAACTGTTTTTT. Full variable domain (missing parts from reference TRBV7-9 and TRBJ1-4): DTGVSQNPRHKITKRGQNVTFRCDPISEHNRLYWYRQTLGQGPEFLTYFQNEAQLEKSRLLSDRFSAERPKGSFSTLEIQRTEQGDSAMYLCARKTGLGEKLFFGSGTQLSVL.

This clone has only a few counts. The V gene is TRBV19, the J gene TRBJ1-5; maybe TRBD1 (6 bases). CDR1 and CDR2 from the germline V gene are LNHDA and SQIVND (reference sequence). The CDR3 consists of 14 residues. The V end was cut by 2 bases, the J end by 5 bases, with 10 bases between. The CDR3 coding sequence is TGTGCCAGTAGTATAAGCAGGGGTGATCAGCCCCAGCATTTT. Translation gives CASSISRGDQPQHF.

V usage is TRBV10-2 and J usage is TRBJ2-2; 9 bases align to TRBD2. CDR1 and CDR2 from the germline V gene are WSHSY and SAAADI. This CDR3 has 16 amino acids. V was pared by 6 bases and J by 2 bases, with 7 bases of the junction left unmatched. CDR3 residues: CASRGSGGSNTGELFF. The CDR3 nucleotides are TGCGCCAGCAGGGGAAGCGGGGGGAGTAACACCGGGGAGCTGTTTTTT.